This entry features one T cell receptor beta chain sequence. What it recognizes is unknown. This sample was included in a study of cytomegalovirus exposure and HLA in healthy donors. Whole-study results and caveats: When a later analysis compared HLA-associated TCR beta chains with equally common others, the HLA-associated chains turned out to be more clonally expanded and to have lower generation probabilities.

Germline CDR1 SGHDT, CDR2 YYEEEE. V lost 4 bases and J lost 5; bases outside the gene matches: 6. CDR3 length equals 14 residues. Primers for the PCR totalled 60 Vbeta and 13 Jbeta. Sequencing was performed with immunoSEQ multiplex PCR; in TCRdb, only in-frame clones are kept and a portion is missing. This sample yields roughly 110,000 clones, of which approximately 79% are seen a single time; roughly 3.6% belongs to the top ten. This receptor was obtained from a man aged 60 to 69 in good health and CMV-seronegative. Sequencing was performed on PBMCs. The chain recombines TRBV5-6 with TRBJ1-3; 7 bases match TRBD1. This chain's CDR3 is CASSPGTERNTIYF. The CDR3 nucleotides read TGTGCCAGCAGCCCCGGGACAGAGAGAAACACCATATATTTT.